A selection of T cell receptor beta chains follows, all from one sample in a study of cytomegalovirus exposure and HLA in healthy donors. Sequencing used immunoSEQ multiplex PCR; TCRdb keeps in-frame clones, though not all of them. The data show about 230,000 clones, with approximately 78% seen just once and 0.4% to 0.6% held by the top ten. The material sequenced was PBMCs. Receptors originate from a boy aged 10-17 years in good health and CMV-seronegative. Each CDR3 is given with its conserved first and last residue. Fields, in order: CDR3 protein, CDR3 DNA, clone size, V gene, J gene, D gene. D genes are given only for firm matches. Size is stated for part of the rows, as once, few or many counts, or as a class when the clone is expanded.

CDR3aa: CASTATGGNTEAFF
CDR3nt: TGTGCCAGCACCGCCACAGGGGGAAACACTGAAGCTTTCTTT
abundance: .
v_gene: TRBV6-1
j_gene: TRBJ1-1
d_gene: TRBD1

CDR3aa: CASIASRSTDTQYF
CDR3nt: TGTGCCAGCATTGCCTCGAGGTCTACAGATACGCAGTATTTT
abundance: .
v_gene: TRBV2
j_gene: TRBJ2-3
d_gene: .

CDR3aa: CASSIAREQYF
CDR3nt: TGTGCCAGCAGTATAGCTCGCGAGCAGTACTTC
abundance: .
v_gene: TRBV25-1
j_gene: TRBJ2-7
d_gene: .

CDR3aa: CASSLSVGTGELFF
CDR3nt: TGTGCCAGCAGCTTGTCGGTTGGCACCGGGGAGCTGTTTTTT
abundance: .
v_gene: TRBV5-5
j_gene: TRBJ2-2
d_gene: .

CDR3aa: CASREPSGEQYF
CDR3nt: TGCGCCAGCAGGGAGCCGTCTGGGGAGCAGTACTTC
abundance: .
v_gene: TRBV5-1
j_gene: TRBJ2-7
d_gene: .

CDR3aa: CASSPLGLGRGYTF
CDR3nt: TGTGCCAGCAGCCCGCTGGGACTTGGACGCGGCTACACCTTC
abundance: .
v_gene: TRBV13
j_gene: TRBJ1-2
d_gene: .

CDR3aa: CAISPTGQQPQHF
CDR3nt: TGTGCCATCAGCCCGACAGGGCAACAGCCCCAGCATTTT
abundance: few
v_gene: TRBV10-3
j_gene: TRBJ1-5
d_gene: TRBD1

CDR3aa: CASTGTLNTGELFF
CDR3nt: TGTGCCAGCACCGGGACACTAAACACCGGGGAGCTGTTTTTT
abundance: .
v_gene: TRBV6-1
j_gene: TRBJ2-2
d_gene: .

CDR3aa: CASSLYREGGTQYF
CDR3nt: TGCGCCAGCAGCTTGTATCGTGAGGGCGGGACCCAGTACTTC
abundance: .
v_gene: TRBV5-1
j_gene: TRBJ2-5
d_gene: .

CDR3aa: CASSRLQGVNTEAFF
CDR3nt: TGTGCCAGCAGTCGTTTACAGGGGGTGAACACTGAAGCTTTCTTT
abundance: .
v_gene: TRBV6-1
j_gene: TRBJ1-1
d_gene: TRBD1

CDR3aa: CASSPQGSLYYEQYF
CDR3nt: TGTGCCAGCTCACCTCAGGGGTCCCTCTACTACGAGCAGTACTTC
abundance: few
v_gene: TRBV18
j_gene: TRBJ2-7
d_gene: .

CDR3aa: CASSLRRNEKLFF
CDR3nt: TGTGCCAGCAGTCTCCGGAGAAATGAAAAACTGTTTTTT
abundance: .
v_gene: TRBV6-5
j_gene: TRBJ1-4
d_gene: .

CDR3aa: CASSLVLYRYSGTDTEAFF
CDR3nt: TGTGCCAGCAGCTTAGTTTTGTATAGATATTCCGGGACAGACACTGAAGCTTTCTTT
abundance: few
v_gene: TRBV11-2
j_gene: TRBJ1-1
d_gene: TRBD1

CDR3aa: CASSESRRGETQYF
CDR3nt: TGTGCCAGCAGTGAATCTAGGCGTGGGGAGACCCAGTACTTC
abundance: .
v_gene: TRBV25-1
j_gene: TRBJ2-5
d_gene: .

CDR3aa: CASSVSGGQGIFEAFF
CDR3nt: TGTGCCAGCAGCGTATCGGGGGGACAGGGGATTTTTGAAGCTTTCTTT
abundance: .
v_gene: TRBV9
j_gene: TRBJ1-1
d_gene: TRBD1

CDR3aa: CASSEVRDLYEQYF
CDR3nt: TGTGCCAGCAGTGAAGTGCGGGACCTCTACGAGCAGTACTTC
abundance: few
v_gene: TRBV2
j_gene: TRBJ2-7
d_gene: .

CDR3aa: CASSYGGQGNTEAFF
CDR3nt: TGTGCCAGTAGTTACGGGGGGCAGGGGAACACTGAAGCTTTCTTT
abundance: .
v_gene: TRBV19
j_gene: TRBJ1-1
d_gene: .

CDR3aa: CASSDPHAGLNEQFF
CDR3nt: TGTGCCAGCAGCGATCCCCACGCGGGACTCAATGAGCAGTTCTTC
abundance: .
v_gene: TRBV6-1
j_gene: TRBJ2-1
d_gene: .

CDR3aa: CSASREGEQYF
CDR3nt: TGCAGTGCTAGTAGGGAGGGCGAGCAGTACTTC
abundance: .
v_gene: TRBV20-1
j_gene: TRBJ2-7
d_gene: TRBD2

CDR3aa: CASSTQGNVYEQYF
CDR3nt: TGTGCCAGCAGCACGCAGGGTAACGTGTACGAGCAGTACTTC
abundance: .
v_gene: TRBV7-9
j_gene: TRBJ2-7
d_gene: .

CDR3aa: CARRGNDETFYGYTF
CDR3nt: TGTGCCCGACGGGGTAACGATGAGACCTTCTATGGCTACACCTTC
abundance: few
v_gene: TRBV2
j_gene: TRBJ1-2
d_gene: .

CDR3aa: CASSFTGGRGSTEAFF
CDR3nt: TGCGCCAGCAGCTTTACAGGGGGAAGGGGGTCCACTGAAGCTTTCTTT
abundance: .
v_gene: TRBV5-1
j_gene: TRBJ1-1
d_gene: TRBD1

CDR3aa: CASSSGVGGQETQYF
CDR3nt: TGTGCCAGCAGCTCCGGGGTCGGGGGCCAAGAGACCCAGTACTTC
abundance: .
v_gene: TRBV11-3
j_gene: TRBJ2-5
d_gene: .

CDR3aa: CASSSGTSADTQYF
CDR3nt: TGTGCCAGCAGCTCTGGGACTAGCGCAGATACGCAGTATTTT
abundance: .
v_gene: TRBV7-2
j_gene: TRBJ2-3
d_gene: TRBD2

CDR3aa: CASSVSPSGSYEQYF
CDR3nt: TGTGCCAGCAGCGTGTCCCCAAGCGGCTCCTACGAGCAGTACTTC
abundance: .
v_gene: TRBV9
j_gene: TRBJ2-7
d_gene: .

CDR3aa: CAISPDRLNQPQHF
CDR3nt: TGTGCCATCAGCCCGGACAGGCTCAATCAGCCCCAGCATTTT
abundance: few
v_gene: TRBV10-3
j_gene: TRBJ1-5
d_gene: TRBD1

CDR3aa: CASGPEAGEQYF
CDR3nt: TGCGCCTCAGGGCCTGAAGCGGGTGAGCAGTACTTC
abundance: .
v_gene: TRBV5-1
j_gene: TRBJ2-7
d_gene: .

CDR3aa: CASRRDLIPYEQYF
CDR3nt: TGTGCCAGCAGGCGGGACCTAATACCCTACGAGCAGTACTTC
abundance: few
v_gene: TRBV5-4
j_gene: TRBJ2-7
d_gene: .

CDR3aa: CASSPPSFQGFPVAQYF
CDR3nt: TGTGCCAGCTCACCACCGAGCTTCCAGGGCTTTCCTGTCGCGCAGTACTTC
abundance: .
v_gene: TRBV18
j_gene: TRBJ2-7
d_gene: .